This T cell receptor (beta chain) was recovered during a study of T-cell memory formation after mild COVID-19. TCRdb ran MiXCR on the 5' RACE reads and lists one entry per CDR3 protein. The sample carries 390,000 or so distinct CDR3 sequences, about 17% recorded once. The germline gives CDR1 MNHEY, CDR2 SVGAGI. CDR3 size: 12 residues. V was pared by 8 bases and J by 1 base, with 8 bases between. This clonotype came up many times. The TCR was taken from a man between 18 and 29 years old who had mild COVID-19 (a few samples of this study predate the infection). Cell type and time point are not known. The chain recombines TRBV6-5 with TRBJ2-5, with a weak D call TRBD2 (6 bases). Sequenced: PBMCs or a T cell subset sorted from them (not recorded which). The CDR3 DNA reads TGTGCCAGCGGGGGGTTCCAAGAGACCCAGTACTTC. It specifies CASGGFQETQYF.